The TCR beta chain described here comes from a study of monozygotic twins with inflammatory bowel disease. To note about this clonotype: The antigen is unknown.

Germline CDR1 is MGHRA and CDR2 is YSYEKL. This CDR3 has 17 amino acids. The study's findings and limits: The authors found no support for a single strong IBD-associated signal or clonotype.

UMIs incorporating a 6-nucleotide sample barcode were appended by means of template switching. TCRdb processed the 5' RACE reads again and assigns one entry to each CDR3 protein, with no DNA. The record lists some 90,000 distinct CDR3 sequences, of which the ten most abundant hold roughly 7%. Sequenced sample: blood. This clonotype originated in a human donor with ulcerative colitis or Crohn's disease, or a healthy co-twin of an affected twin (not recorded which). The chain combines TRBV4-1 with TRBJ2-4; TCRdb reports TRBD1, a call that lacks DNA to check it against. This chain's CDR3 is CASSHPKRAVWSGIQYF.